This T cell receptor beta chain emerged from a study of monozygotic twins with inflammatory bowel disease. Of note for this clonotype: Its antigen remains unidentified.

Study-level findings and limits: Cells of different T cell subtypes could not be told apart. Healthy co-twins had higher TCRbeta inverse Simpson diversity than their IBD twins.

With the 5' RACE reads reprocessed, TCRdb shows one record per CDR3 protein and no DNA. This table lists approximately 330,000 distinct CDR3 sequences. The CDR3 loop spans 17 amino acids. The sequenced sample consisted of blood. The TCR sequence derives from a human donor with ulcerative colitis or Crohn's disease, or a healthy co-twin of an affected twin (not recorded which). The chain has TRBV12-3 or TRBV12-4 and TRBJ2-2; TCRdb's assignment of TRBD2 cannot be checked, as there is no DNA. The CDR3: CASSQRTSGRSLRELFF.